This T cell receptor (beta chain) emerged from a study of blood T cell repertoires in COVID-19. With V trimmed by 4 bases and J by 3 bases, 11 bases remained unmatched. This CDR3 spans 16 amino acids. CDR1 and CDR2 from the germline V gene are GTSNPN and SVGIG (reference sequence). The protocol was immunoSEQ multiplex PCR, while the TCRdb copy is restricted to in-frame clones and leaves out a portion. This sample carries about 240,000 clones, about 86% of them seen once, and the ten largest clones take about 3.3%. This study enrolled people aged roughly 18 to 89 from about two dozen US geographic areas.

The rearrangement joins TRBV30 to TRBJ2-2; 7 nucleotides agree with TRBD1. The sequence came from a woman aged 40 to 49 with acute COVID-19. The sequencing input was PBMCs or T cells enriched from blood (not recorded which). CDR3 residues: CAWIRVGGRDTGELFF. CDR3 DNA: TGTGCCTGGATAAGGGTAGGGGGCCGGGACACCGGGGAGCTGTTTTTT.